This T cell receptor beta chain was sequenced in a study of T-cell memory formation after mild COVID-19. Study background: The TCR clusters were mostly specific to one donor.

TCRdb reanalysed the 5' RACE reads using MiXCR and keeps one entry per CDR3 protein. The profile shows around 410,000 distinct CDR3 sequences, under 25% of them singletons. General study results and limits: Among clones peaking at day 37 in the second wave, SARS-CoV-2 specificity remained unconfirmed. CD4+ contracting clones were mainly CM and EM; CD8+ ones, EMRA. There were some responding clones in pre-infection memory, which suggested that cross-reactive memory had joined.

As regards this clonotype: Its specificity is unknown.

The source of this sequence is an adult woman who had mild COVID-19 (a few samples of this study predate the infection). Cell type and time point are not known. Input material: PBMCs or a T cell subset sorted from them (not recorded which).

The CDR3 nucleotides are TGTGCCAGCAGTGCCAAACATCGAATACACCTCTACGAGCAGTACTTC. Translating it yields CASSAKHRIHLYEQYF. The rearrangement uses TRBV27 and TRBJ2-7; D ambiguous. The CDR3 runs 16 residues. CDR1 MNHEY and CDR2 SMNVEV come from the germline V gene (reference sequence). V was shortened by 5 bases and J by 3 bases, with 20 bases between the two germline ends.